These 25 T cell receptor beta chains originate from one sample sequenced in a study of cytomegalovirus exposure and HLA in healthy donors. 13 Jbeta primers and 60 Vbeta primers were used for the PCR. Clones were read by immunoSEQ multiplex PCR, and TCRdb kept only the in-frame ones, dropping some. The sample holds approximately 160,000 clones, over 75% seen once. What was sequenced was PBMCs. Source of these receptors: a man aged 50-60 years in good health and CMV-seropositive.

This sequence joins TRBV30 and TRBJ1-6; weak D call: TRBD1 (5 bases). Germline V gene lookup returns CDR1 GTSNPN and CDR2 SVGIG (reference sequence). The CDR3 consists of 19 residues. Deletions cut 5 bases from V and 0 bases from J, with 23 bases between. CDR3 region: CAWVPRRRDLSSYNSPLHF. The CDR3 nucleotides are TGTGCCTGGGTCCCACGCAGACGGGACTTAAGCTCCTATAATTCACCCCTCCACTTT. The complete variable domain, with remaining parts taken from reference TRBV30 and TRBJ1-6, reads SQTIHQWPATLVQPVGSPLSLECTVEGTSNPNLYWYRQAAGRGLQLLFYSVGIGQISSEVPQNLSASRPQDRQFILSSKKLLLSDSGFYLCAWVPRRRDLSSYNSPLHFGNGTRLTVT.

The chain combines TRBV7-3 with TRBJ2-1; 10 nucleotides line up with TRBD2. The trim removed 3 bases at V and 6 bases at J, leaving 5 bases unmatched. The CDR3 runs to 15 residues. Germline-derived CDR1 and CDR2 are SGHTA and FQGTGA. CDR3 sequence (DNA): TGTGCCAGCAGCTTGGGACTAGCGAGTACCAATGAGCAGTTCTTC. This sequence encodes CASSLGLASTNEQFF.

This chain joins TRBV9 and TRBJ2-1; 12 nucleotides line up with TRBD2. Germline trimming cut 4 bases from V and 5 bases from J; bases unmatched to any gene: 1. The CDR3 spans 14 residues. The germline V gene has CDR1 SGDLS and CDR2 YYNGEE. The CDR3 bases are TGTGCCAGCAGCAGGACTAGCGGGGACAATGAGCAGTTCTTC. Amino acid sequence: CASSRTSGDNEQFF.

The DNA of the CDR3 is TGTGCCACCGTCGCGGGGGGGCGGTCAGATACGCAGTATTTT. Protein: CATVAGGRSDTQYF. V and J are TRBV28 and TRBJ2-3, with 9 bases fitting TRBD2. The CDR3 sequence is 14 residues long. V dropped 10 bases and J dropped 4; count of bases not matched to a gene: 9. CDR1 and CDR2 (germline): MDHEN, SYDVKM.

The chain has TRBV6-9 and TRBJ1-3; 10 nucleotides match TRBD1. The CDR3 has 17 amino acids. From germline, CDR1 is MNHGY and CDR2 SVAAGI. V gave up 11 bases and J gave up 8 bases; unmatched junction bases: 21. The CDR3 loop is CAGSCLGGQGVEDTIYF. CDR3 DNA: TGTGCCGGATCTTGCCTGGGAGGACAGGGGGTCGAAGACACCATATATTTT.

The V call is TRBV2, the J call TRBJ2-7; D is perhaps TRBD2 (5 bases). This CDR3 is built from 15 residues. The germline V and J ends were trimmed by 7 bases and 0 bases, with 16 bases remaining between them. In germline, CDR1 is SNHLY, CDR2 FYNNEI. The CDR3 coding sequence is TGTGCCAGCATTGAGCGGCCACGAAGCTCCTACGAGCAGTACTTC. This sequence encodes CASIERPRSSYEQYF.

V and J are TRBV9 and TRBJ1-2; D is ambiguous. The CDR3 contains 13 residues. Germline CDR1 and CDR2: SGDLS and YYNGEE. Deletions cut 4 bases from V and 5 bases from J, with 12 bases between. The CDR3 sequence is CASSNSAYYGYTF. The CDR3 DNA reads TGTGCCAGCAGCAACAGTGCGTATTATGGCTACACCTTC.

This clone was seen only once. This same CDR3 is encoded by further DNA sequences in the sample. V usage is TRBV27 and J usage is TRBJ1-2, with D unresolved. CDR1 is MNHEY and CDR2 is SMNVEV in the germline V gene (reference sequence). V was cut by 3 bases and J by 8 bases, with 13 bases left in between. CDR3 size: 13 residues. CDR3 loop: CASSFGRGRGYTF. The CDR3 nucleotides are TGTGCCAGCAGTTTTGGCCGGGGAAGAGGCTACACCTTC.

The table lists this clone with a few counts. This sequence joins TRBV13 and TRBJ1-1; 7 nucleotides line up with TRBD1. Trimming took 5 bases from V and 0 from J; bases not matched to a gene: 9. The CDR3 has 16 amino acids. CDR1 and CDR2 (germline): PRHDT, FYEKMQ (reference sequence). In DNA, the CDR3 is TGTGCCAGCAGCGAAAAGACAGGGCCCATGAACACTGAAGCTTTCTTT. As protein: CASSEKTGPMNTEAFF.

The V and J genes are TRBV7-2 and TRBJ1-5; 10 nucleotides align to TRBD1. This CDR3 has 16 residues. Looked up from germline, CDR1 is SGHTA and CDR2 is FQGNSA. The ends lost 7 bases at V and 4 bases at J; junction bases unmatched: 10. DNA for the CDR3: TGTGCCAGCACCCTACGCCGACAGGGGGCTAATCAGCCCCAGCATTTT. As protein: CASTLRRQGANQPQHF.

A few counts support this clone. The rearrangement links TRBV7-2 to TRBJ2-1; 12 bases fit TRBD2. Trimming at V came to 2 bases and at J to 0 bases, leaving 2 bases not matched to a gene. This CDR3 has 17 residues. Germline assignment: CDR1 SGHTA and CDR2 FQGNSA. The CDR3 DNA reads TGTGCCAGCAGCTTAAGACTAGCGGGAGTCTCCTACAATGAGCAGTTCTTC. Encoded protein: CASSLRLAGVSYNEQFF.

The chain uses TRBV18 and TRBJ1-2, with a tentative D call TRBD1 (5 bases). Looked up from germline, CDR1 is KGHSH and CDR2 is LQKENI. This CDR3 has 17 amino acids. The germline V and J ends were trimmed by 0 bases and 1 base, with 15 bases remaining between them. The chain's CDR3 is CASSPPGLGGINYGYTF. The CDR3 DNA is TGTGCCAGCTCACCACCGGGACTCGGGGGAATTAACTATGGCTACACCTTC. Full variable domain (missing parts from reference TRBV18 and TRBJ1-2): NAGVMQNPRHLVRRRGQEARLRCSPMKGHSHVYWYRQLPEEGLKFMVYLQKENIIDESGMPKERFSAEFPKEGPSILRIQQVVRGDSAAYFCASSPPGLGGINYGYTFGSGTRLTVV.

V is TRBV19 and J is TRBJ1-5, with TRBD1 matching 11 bases. The V and J ends lost 4 bases and 6 bases, in that order; junction bases with no gene match: 5. Germline loops: CDR1 LNHDA, CDR2 SQIVND (reference sequence). CDR3 length: 15 residues. This CDR3 is CASSTWTGGGQPQHF. CDR3 coding DNA: TGTGCCAGTAGTACCTGGACAGGGGGCGGTCAGCCCCAGCATTTT.

This chain connects TRBV7-8 to TRBJ2-7; the match to TRBD1 covers 10 bases. The CDR3 is made up of 15 amino acids. The junction had 7 bases not matched to a gene; V was cut back by 3 bases and J by 5 bases. Germline V CDR1 and CDR2: SGHVS, FQNEAQ. The CDR3 loop reads CASSFSTGGGDEQYF. The CDR3 DNA is TGTGCCAGCAGCTTTTCGACAGGGGGCGGCGACGAGCAGTACTTC.

This sequence joins TRBV7-9 and TRBJ2-7; TRBD2 agrees at 9 bases. In germline, CDR1 is SEHNR, CDR2 FQNEAQ (reference sequence). This CDR3 spans 16 amino acids. V lost 2 bases and J lost 2; bases outside the gene matches: 7. The CDR3 protein is CASSLSPSGATYEQYF. CDR3 in DNA: TGTGCCAGCAGCTTAAGTCCTAGCGGGGCGACCTACGAGCAGTACTTC.

This clone appeared once. V and J are TRBV15 and TRBJ1-1; 7 bases align to TRBD1. V shed 0 bases, J shed 4 bases, and the junction held 2 bases outside the gene matches. There are 14 residues in the CDR3. CDR1 is LNHNV and CDR2 is YYDKDF in the germline V gene (reference sequence). CDR3 coding DNA: TGTGCCACCAGCAGAGAGACAGGGAGCACTGAAGCTTTCTTT. Residues: CATSRETGSTEAFF.

This clone showed up just a few times. The chain couples TRBV7-7 to TRBJ2-2, with D possibly matching TRBD2 (6 bases). The CDR3 extends over 13 amino acids. Germline assignment: CDR1 SSHAT and CDR2 FNYEAQ (reference sequence). Written as DNA, the CDR3 is TGTGCTAGCTCACGGGACTTCACCGGGGAGCTGTTTTTT. Its protein product is CASSRDFTGELFF.

This rearrangement joins TRBV6-5 to TRBJ2-2, with D possibly TRBD2 on 5 matching bases. Germline CDR1 is MNHEY and CDR2 is SVGAGI. The CDR3 sequence is 12 residues long. The V end was cut by 6 bases, the J end by 7 bases, with 9 bases between. CDR3 nucleotides: TGTGCCAGCAGCCTTAGCGTCGGGGAGCTGTTTTTT. Translating gives CASSLSVGELFF.

The V gene is TRBV11-3, the J gene TRBJ2-2; D call uncertain. The germline V gene encodes CDR1 SGHNT and CDR2 YENEEA. The CDR3 is made up of 15 amino acids. Trimming removed 1 base from V and 5 bases from J, with 11 bases in between. The CDR3 loop is CASSLVSIGTGELFF. CDR3 DNA sequence: TGTGCCAGCAGCTTAGTCTCTATCGGTACCGGGGAGCTGTTTTTT.

The chain is built from TRBV18 and TRBJ1-5, with 7 positions matching TRBD1. CDR1 KGHSH and CDR2 LQKENI come from the germline V gene. There are 17 residues in the CDR3. Unmatched junction bases numbered 13, after V lost 4 bases and J lost 4 bases. The chain's CDR3 is CASSLLRDSISNQPQHF. The CDR3 DNA is TGTGCCAGCTCACTACTCCGGGACAGTATATCTAATCAGCCCCAGCATTTT.

The CDR3 DNA sequence: TGTGCCAGCAGCTTCCTAGGAGGGAGCTCCTACGAGCAGTACTTC. Amino acids: CASSFLGGSSYEQYF. This chain joins TRBV5-5 and TRBJ2-5; tentatively, D is TRBD2 (6 bases). The end of the DNA aligns better with TRBJ2-7, so the J call may be wrong. CDR1 SGHKS and CDR2 YYEKEE come from the germline V gene (reference sequence). This CDR3 has 15 amino acids.

The CDR3 protein is CASSLTRSYNEQFF. CDR3 in DNA: TGTGCCAGCAGCTTAACTCGTTCCTACAATGAGCAGTTCTTC. The chain employs TRBV5-6 and TRBJ2-1; no definite D call. The CDR3 sequence is 14 residues long. V was trimmed by 2 bases and J by 1 base, leaving 7 bases between them. Germline V lookup: CDR1 SGHDT, CDR2 YYEEEE. Full variable domain (missing parts from reference TRBV5-6 and TRBJ2-1): DAGVTQSPTHLIKTRGQQVTLRCSPKSGHDTVSWYQQALGQGPQFIFQYYEEEERQRGNFPDRFSGHQFPNYSSELNVNALLLGDSALYLCASSLTRSYNEQFFGPGTRLTVL.

The V and J genes are TRBV7-9 and TRBJ1-2; 7 bases match TRBD1. Trimming removed 5 bases from V and 1 base from J; junction bases left unmatched: 13. The CDR3 is made up of 17 amino acids. Looked up from germline, CDR1 is SEHNR and CDR2 is FQNEAQ (reference sequence). Here the CDR3 reads CASSPRTGATGNYGYTF. The CDR3 DNA reads TGTGCCAGCAGCCCCAGGACAGGCGCGACCGGTAACTATGGCTACACCTTC.

The CDR3 reads CASSQDRGGGGYTF. CDR3 nucleotides: TGCGCCAGCAGCCAAGATAGGGGGGGCGGCGGCTACACCTTC. The chain recombines TRBV4-1 with TRBJ1-2; D is possibly TRBD1 (6 bases). V was cut by 0 bases and J by 8 bases, with 13 bases left in between. Germline assignment: CDR1 MGHRA and CDR2 YSYEKL. CDR3 length: 14 residues.

This clone was detected a few times. This sequence joins TRBV5-1 and TRBJ2-3, with 7 positions matching TRBD2. The CDR3 has 16 residues. V shed 2 bases, J shed 0 bases, and the junction held 6 bases outside the gene matches. CDR1 is SGHRS, CDR2 YFSETQ, per germline. CDR3 in DNA: TGCGCCAGCAGCTTACAACTAGCGCTCAGCACAGATACGCAGTATTTT. Protein: CASSLQLALSTDTQYF.